The rows below give T cell receptor beta chains drawn from one sample of a study of shared clonotypes between healthy human individuals. Using immunoSEQ multiplex PCR, the repertoire was profiled, and TCRdb retains in-frame clones only, with some absent. Of 2.3 million or so clones in the sample, 80% to 95% were seen once. The sample taken for sequencing was naive CD4+ T cells from PBMCs. The receptors originated from a man younger than 35 in good health. Some clones in this sample may be carry-over from other donors' samples. The CDR3 runs from the conserved cysteine through the conserved F or W.

j_call: TRBJ1-6
v_call: TRBV25-1
cdr3_aa: CASRVTYNSPLHF

j_call: TRBJ2-7
v_call: TRBV30
cdr3_aa: CAWRTTGVSSYEQYF

j_call: TRBJ1-1
v_call: TRBV28
cdr3_aa: CASSLIWDRGTEAFF

j_call: TRBJ2-1
v_call: TRBV28
cdr3_aa: CASSLLVAGTTGEQFF

j_call: TRBJ1-5
v_call: TRBV28
cdr3_aa: CASSFYRGGDQPQHF

j_call: TRBJ2-7
v_call: TRBV19
cdr3_aa: CASTHEGLFKQYF

j_call: TRBJ2-3
v_call: TRBV7-9
cdr3_aa: CASSLGSVPDTQYF

j_call: TRBJ2-1
v_call: TRBV5-1
cdr3_aa: CASSLAAGLYNEQFF

j_call: TRBJ1-1
v_call: TRBV6-6
cdr3_aa: CASSLHRGTEAFF

j_call: TRBJ2-1
v_call: TRBV29-1
cdr3_aa: CSVEGLAGGDDNEQFF

j_call: TRBJ2-7
v_call: TRBV28
cdr3_aa: CASSLGGYEQYF

j_call: TRBJ2-1
v_call: TRBV4-2
cdr3_aa: CASSQDWTGQSSYNEQFF

j_call: TRBJ2-1
v_call: TRBV28
cdr3_aa: CASSPGLAGGQFF

j_call: TRBJ1-1
v_call: TRBV27
cdr3_aa: CASSLYGVNTEAFF

j_call: TRBJ2-3
v_call: TRBV15
cdr3_aa: CATSRAPGTDVPDTQYF

j_call: TRBJ2-5
v_call: TRBV15
cdr3_aa: CATSRGGLAETQETQYF

j_call: TRBJ2-3
v_call: TRBV5-1
cdr3_aa: CASSLITGEADTQYF